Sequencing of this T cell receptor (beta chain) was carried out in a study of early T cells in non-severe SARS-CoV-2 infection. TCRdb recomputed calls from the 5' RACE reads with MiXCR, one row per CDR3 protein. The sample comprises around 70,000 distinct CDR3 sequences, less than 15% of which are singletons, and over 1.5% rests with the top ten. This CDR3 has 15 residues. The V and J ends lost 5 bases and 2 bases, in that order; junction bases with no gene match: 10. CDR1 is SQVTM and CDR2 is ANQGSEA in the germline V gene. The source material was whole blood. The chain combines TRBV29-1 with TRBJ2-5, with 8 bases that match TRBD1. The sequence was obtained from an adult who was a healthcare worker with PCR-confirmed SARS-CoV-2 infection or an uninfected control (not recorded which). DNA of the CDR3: TGCAGCGTTCTTTCAGGGGGCCTTCCACAAGAGACCCAGTACTTC. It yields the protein CSVLSGGLPQETQYF. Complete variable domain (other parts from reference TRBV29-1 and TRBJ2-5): SAVISQKPSRDICQRGTSLTIQCQVDSQVTMMFWYRQQPGQSLTLIATANQGSEATYESGFVIDKFPISRPNLTFSTLTVSNMSPEDSSIYLCSVLSGGLPQETQYFGPGTRLLVL.